This record covers a single T cell receptor beta chain. The antigen is undetermined. This sample stems from a study of T-cell reconstitution after alpha-beta-depleted transplantation in children. Study-level findings and limits: It was newly produced T cells that mostly accounted for T-cell counts and diversity one year after transplant. The study reportedly traced alpha-beta T cells about two months after transplant to several hundred expanded graft clones. Diversity of TCRbeta at day 60 was high in some patients, arising from surviving recipient T cells and thymic progenitors.

V lost 0 bases and J 0 bases, leaving 12 bases between the germline ends. This CDR3 spans 16 amino acids. Germline V gene data show CDR1 as SGHRS and CDR2 as YFSETQ. TCRbeta library construction was performed incorporating unique molecular identifiers. TCRdb reprocessed the PCR reads with MiXCR, giving one entry per CDR3 protein. This sample has 530,000 or so distinct CDR3 sequences, with around 27% found just once. This clonotype was sampled from a boy less than two years old with Wiskott-Aldrich syndrome, due to receive a stem cell transplant. The V gene is TRBV5-1, the J gene TRBJ1-2; D ambiguous. This material consisted of PBMCs, taken before TCRalphabeta/CD19-depleted stem cell transplant. This chain's CDR3 is CASSLALRSSNYGYTF. The DNA for the CDR3 is TGCGCCAGCAGCTTGGCCCTCAGGAGTTCTAACTATGGCTACACCTTC.